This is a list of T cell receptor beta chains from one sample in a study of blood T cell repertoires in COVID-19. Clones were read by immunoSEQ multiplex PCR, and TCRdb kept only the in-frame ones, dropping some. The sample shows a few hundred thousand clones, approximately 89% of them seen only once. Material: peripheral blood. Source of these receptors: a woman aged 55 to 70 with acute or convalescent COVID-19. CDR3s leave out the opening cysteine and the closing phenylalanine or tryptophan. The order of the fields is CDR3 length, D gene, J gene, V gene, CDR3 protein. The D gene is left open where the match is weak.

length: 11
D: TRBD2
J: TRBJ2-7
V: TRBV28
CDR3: ASSLAGAGEQY

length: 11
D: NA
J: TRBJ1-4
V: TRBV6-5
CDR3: ASWGDSAEKLF

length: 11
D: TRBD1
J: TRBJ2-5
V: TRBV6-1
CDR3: ASSEQGAETQY

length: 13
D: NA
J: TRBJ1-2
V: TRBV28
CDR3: ASSLERQRTYGYT

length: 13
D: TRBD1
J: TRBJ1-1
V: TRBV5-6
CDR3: ASSWSGGSDTEAF

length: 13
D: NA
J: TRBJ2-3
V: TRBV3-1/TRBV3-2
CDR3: ASSQDQRGTDTQY

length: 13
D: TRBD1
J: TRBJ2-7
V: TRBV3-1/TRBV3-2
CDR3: ASSQGWGTGTEQY

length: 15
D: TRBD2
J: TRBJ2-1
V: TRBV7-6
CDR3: ASSLGGGTSSHNEQF

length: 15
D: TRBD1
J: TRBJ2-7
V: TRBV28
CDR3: ASSFGYRGPSSYEQY

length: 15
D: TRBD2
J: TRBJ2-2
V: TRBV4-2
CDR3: ASSHRLAEANTGELF

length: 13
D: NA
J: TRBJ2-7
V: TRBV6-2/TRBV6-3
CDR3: ASSYSPGITYEQY

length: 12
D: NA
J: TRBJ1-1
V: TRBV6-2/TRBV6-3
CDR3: ASSYELAGTEAF

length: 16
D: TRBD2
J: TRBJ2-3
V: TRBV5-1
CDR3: ASSLARREGLRGDTRY

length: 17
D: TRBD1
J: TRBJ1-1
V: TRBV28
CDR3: ASSSSRDRIWRVNTEAF

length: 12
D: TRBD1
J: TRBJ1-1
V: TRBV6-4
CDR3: ASRGTGMNTEAF

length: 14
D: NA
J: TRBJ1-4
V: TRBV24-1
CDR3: ATSEPPSGTALRLF

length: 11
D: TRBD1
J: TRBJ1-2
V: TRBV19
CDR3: ASSWTGNYGYT